This TCR beta chain was captured by sequencing in a study of regulatory T cells in long-lasting Graves disease. The study's findings and limits: Only a small sample size was used, which may have cut accuracy.

CDR3 length: 13 residues. V shed 0 bases and J shed 3 bases, with 6 bases lying between them. CDR1 LGHNA and CDR2 YNFKEQ come from the germline V gene. Investigators prepared the TCR beta libraries by applying iRepertoire HTBI primers and Arm-PCR of CDR3 regions. TCRdb re-called the multiplex PCR reads with MiXCR, one entry per CDR3 protein. The data contain 250,000 to 300,000 distinct CDR3 sequences, around 18% of them singletons. This clonotype was seen repeatedly, ten times or more. The antigen remains unidentified. Documented time point: newly diagnosed GD, antithyroid drugs for less than 3 months. PBMC RNA served as the TCR library source. A further study also used this sample, focusing on T cells in Graves' hyperthyroidism and ophthalmopathy. As that study records: Stable hyperthyroidism: no ophthalmopathy progression over 18 months of follow-up. In blood, most of the thyroid clonotypes expanded above 0.001 were also present.

The sample consisted of peripheral blood mononuclear cells (PBMCs), taken at new diagnosis, from a patient treated with antithyroid drugs. The genes are TRBV4-2 and TRBJ2-7, with D possibly matching TRBD2 (5 bases). This TCR was recovered from a woman in her twenties or thirties with Graves disease. The DNA of the CDR3 is TGTGCCAGCAGCCAAGACGCGGGCTACGAGCAGTACTTC. Amino acid sequence: CASSQDAGYEQYF.